This passage covers 18 T cell receptor beta chains from one sample sequenced in a study of T cell responses to AZD1222 COVID-19 vaccine. Here immunoSEQ multiplex PCR was the method, and the copy in TCRdb shows in-frame clones only, minus some. The sample includes around 140,000 clones, approximately 93% of them seen just once. Sequenced here: peripheral blood, sampled after recovery from COVID-19. These receptors were collected from an adult who had recovered from COVID-19.

The chain has TRBV11-3 and TRBJ2-7; 9 bases fit TRBD2. The CDR3 extends over 13 amino acids. Trimming cost V 5 bases and J 6 bases; bases outside gene matches: 5. Germline V gene data show CDR1 as SGHNT and CDR2 as YENEEA. The CDR3 DNA reads as TGTGCCAGCAGCCTGGGGACTAGCCGCGAGCAGTACTTC. Translating gives CASSLGTSREQYF.

In regard to this clone: The identical CDR3 is also encoded by other nucleotide sequences in the sample. V is TRBV9 and J is TRBJ1-2; D unclear. Trimming took off 0 bases at V and 0 bases at J, with 9 bases between the two ends. Per germline, CDR1 SGDLS and CDR2 YYNGEE. The CDR3 runs to 15 residues. CDR3 amino acids: CASSVDTAPNYGYTF. The CDR3 DNA sequence: TGTGCCAGCAGCGTAGATACGGCTCCTAACTATGGCTACACCTTC.

The V and J genes are TRBV25-1 and TRBJ1-6, with TRBD1 identical over 7 bases. The length of the CDR3 is 18 residues. The V gene end was trimmed by 4 bases and the J gene end by 0 bases; junction bases not matched to a gene: 9. Germline V gene data show CDR1 as MGHDK and CDR2 as SYGVNS. The CDR3 loop reads CASSGDRVKSSYNSPLHF. CDR3 coding DNA: TGTGCCAGCAGTGGTGACAGGGTTAAAAGCTCCTATAATTCACCCCTCCACTTT.

The genes are TRBV19 and TRBJ1-1; maybe TRBD1 (5 bases). Germline CDR1 and CDR2: LNHDA and SQIVND (reference sequence). Trimming shortened V by 7 bases and J by 6 bases, and 21 bases separated the two germline ends. CDR3 length equals 15 residues. The CDR3 loop is CASTNSPRVRPEAFF. CDR3 bases: TGTGCCAGTACCAACTCCCCCAGGGTTAGACCTGAAGCTTTCTTT. Using reference TRBV19 and TRBJ1-1 for the parts outside the CDR3, the full variable domain is DGGITQSPKYLFRKEGQNVTLSCEQNLNHDAMYWYRQDPGQGLRLIYYSQIVNDFQKGDIAEGYSVSREKKESFPLTVTSAQKNPTAFYLCASTNSPRVRPEAFFGQGTRLTVV.

The chain joins TRBV27 to TRBJ2-1, with TRBD2 identical over 8 bases. Germline V CDR1 and CDR2: MNHEY, SMNVEV (reference sequence). The ends lost 2 bases at V and 8 bases at J; junction bases unmatched: 11. The CDR3 totals 16 residues. CDR3: CASSLKAGRAKDEQFF. The CDR3 region has the DNA TGTGCCAGCAGTTTAAAGGCCGGGAGGGCCAAGGATGAGCAGTTCTTC.

This rearrangement joins TRBV6-2 or TRBV6-3 to TRBJ1-1; 8 nucleotides agree with TRBD1. This CDR3 region has 17 residues. The junction had 13 bases not matched to a gene; V was cut back by 7 bases and J by 0 bases. CDR1 is MNHEY, CDR2 SVGEGT, per germline. In DNA form, the CDR3 reads TGTGCCAGCACCCCCAACAGGGGGGGAACTATGAACACTGAAGCTTTCTTT. Translating gives CASTPNRGGTMNTEAFF.

This rearrangement joins TRBV5-1 to TRBJ2-7; D uncertain. This CDR3 has 13 residues. V dropped 0 bases and J dropped 5 bases, with 9 bases sitting between them. Germline V gene lookup returns CDR1 SGHRS and CDR2 YFSETQ. The CDR3 sequence: CASSLVARHEQYF. In DNA, the CDR3 is TGCGCCAGCAGCTTGGTTGCGAGACACGAGCAGTACTTC.

V and J are TRBV6-4 and TRBJ2-1; TRBD1 aligns across 10 bases. The CDR3 consists of 15 residues. Germline lookup yields CDR1 MRHNA and CDR2 SNTAGT. Losses at the gene ends were 4 bases for V and 6 bases for J; bases not matched to a gene: 6. DNA for the CDR3: TGTGCCAGCAGTGTTGGGACAGGGGAAGGCAATGAGCAGTTCTTC. It codes for CASSVGTGEGNEQFF.

This clone appeared once. The chain links TRBV4-1 to TRBJ2-1; 10 bases align to TRBD2. The CDR3 length is 20 residues. V trimming: 2 bases; J trimming: 4 bases; junction bases outside the gene matches: 17. CDR1 and CDR2 (germline): MGHRA, YSYEKL. The CDR3 nucleotides read TGCGCCAGCAGCCAAAAGAGCTTTAGTTCTAGCGGGGGAAAGTACAATGAGCAGTTCTTC. It translates to CASSQKSFSSSGGKYNEQFF.

V gene TRBV19 combines with J gene TRBJ1-2; TRBD1 aligns across 10 bases. This CDR3 is built from 14 residues. Germline values: CDR1 LNHDA, CDR2 SQIVND (reference sequence). After removal of 5 bases from V and 5 bases from J, the junction contained 5 bases not matched to a gene. The CDR3, as DNA: TGTGCCAGTAGTGGGGGACAGGGGTCATATGGCTACACCTTC. Encoded protein: CASSGGQGSYGYTF.

The CDR3: CASSPRQGLVGQPQHF. DNA for the CDR3: TGTGCCAGCAGCCCACGACAGGGGTTAGTGGGTCAGCCCCAGCATTTT. The V gene is TRBV28, the J gene TRBJ1-5, with 8 bases lining up with TRBD1. Trimming removed 6 bases from V and 6 bases from J; junction bases left unmatched: 13. The CDR3 contains 16 residues. Per the germline V gene, CDR1 is MDHEN and CDR2 is SYDVKM.

In DNA, the CDR3 is TGTGCCAGCAGTTTATCGAACACTGAAGCTTTCTTT. Protein sequence: CASSLSNTEAFF. V and J are TRBV28 and TRBJ1-1; D not resolved. The CDR3 has 12 residues. Germline loops: CDR1 MDHEN, CDR2 SYDVKM. The V gene lost 1 base and the J gene lost 1 base, with 1 base spanning the gap.

This clone was counted once. The chain links TRBV6-5 to TRBJ2-7; D assignment may be TRBD1 or TRBD2 (6 bases each). Germline-derived CDR1 and CDR2 are MNHEY and SVGAGI. CDR3 length: 14 residues. CDR3 protein: CAGSIGGLRGEQYF. The CDR3 coding sequence is TGTGCAGGGTCTATAGGGGGACTCCGTGGGGAGCAGTACTTC.

The chain carries TRBV28 and TRBJ2-2, with D perhaps matching TRBD2 (6 bases). The CDR3 runs to 13 residues. In germline, CDR1 is MDHEN, CDR2 SYDVKM. V gave up 3 bases and J gave up 9 bases, with 11 bases separating them. CDR3 coding DNA: TGTGCCAGCAGTTTTGGGGGGTCCCGGGAGCTGTTTTTT. Translating gives CASSFGGSRELFF.

The chain carries TRBV5-1 and TRBJ2-1; 11 bases agree with TRBD2. The CDR3 loop spans 14 amino acids. Germline values: CDR1 SGHRS, CDR2 YFSETQ. Losses at the gene ends were 3 bases for V and 6 bases for J; bases not matched to a gene: 2. The CDR3 coding sequence is TGCGCCAGCAGCTATCTAGCGGGAGGCAATGAGCAGTTCTTC. Translated: CASSYLAGGNEQFF.

The chain recombines TRBV29-1 with TRBJ2-7; TRBD1 aligns across 8 bases. Germline CDR1 SQVTM, CDR2 ANQGSEA. J was trimmed by 3 bases and V by 1 base; bases with no gene match: 8. The CDR3 runs 15 residues. For the CDR3, the DNA is TGCAGCGTTGAAGCTATGACAGGGGTTGACTACGAGCAGTACTTC. Protein sequence: CSVEAMTGVDYEQYF.

The chain joins TRBV6-5 to TRBJ1-2; D might be TRBD1 (6 bases). The germline V gene has CDR1 MNHEY and CDR2 SVGAGI. V was cut by 5 bases and J by 3 bases, with 10 bases left in between. The CDR3 spans 13 residues. CDR3 in amino acids: CASSRTVDYGYTF. The CDR3 DNA is TGTGCCAGCAGTAGGACAGTCGACTATGGCTACACCTTC.

This sequence joins TRBV19 and TRBJ2-3, with D possibly being TRBD1 (7 bases). From germline, CDR1 is LNHDA and CDR2 SQIVND (reference sequence). Deletions cut 10 bases from V and 0 bases from J, with 14 bases between. The CDR3 contains 14 residues. The CDR3 coding sequence is TGTGCCACCAGGGGGGCGCACAGCACAGATACGCAGTATTTT. Encoded protein: CATRGAHSTDTQYF.